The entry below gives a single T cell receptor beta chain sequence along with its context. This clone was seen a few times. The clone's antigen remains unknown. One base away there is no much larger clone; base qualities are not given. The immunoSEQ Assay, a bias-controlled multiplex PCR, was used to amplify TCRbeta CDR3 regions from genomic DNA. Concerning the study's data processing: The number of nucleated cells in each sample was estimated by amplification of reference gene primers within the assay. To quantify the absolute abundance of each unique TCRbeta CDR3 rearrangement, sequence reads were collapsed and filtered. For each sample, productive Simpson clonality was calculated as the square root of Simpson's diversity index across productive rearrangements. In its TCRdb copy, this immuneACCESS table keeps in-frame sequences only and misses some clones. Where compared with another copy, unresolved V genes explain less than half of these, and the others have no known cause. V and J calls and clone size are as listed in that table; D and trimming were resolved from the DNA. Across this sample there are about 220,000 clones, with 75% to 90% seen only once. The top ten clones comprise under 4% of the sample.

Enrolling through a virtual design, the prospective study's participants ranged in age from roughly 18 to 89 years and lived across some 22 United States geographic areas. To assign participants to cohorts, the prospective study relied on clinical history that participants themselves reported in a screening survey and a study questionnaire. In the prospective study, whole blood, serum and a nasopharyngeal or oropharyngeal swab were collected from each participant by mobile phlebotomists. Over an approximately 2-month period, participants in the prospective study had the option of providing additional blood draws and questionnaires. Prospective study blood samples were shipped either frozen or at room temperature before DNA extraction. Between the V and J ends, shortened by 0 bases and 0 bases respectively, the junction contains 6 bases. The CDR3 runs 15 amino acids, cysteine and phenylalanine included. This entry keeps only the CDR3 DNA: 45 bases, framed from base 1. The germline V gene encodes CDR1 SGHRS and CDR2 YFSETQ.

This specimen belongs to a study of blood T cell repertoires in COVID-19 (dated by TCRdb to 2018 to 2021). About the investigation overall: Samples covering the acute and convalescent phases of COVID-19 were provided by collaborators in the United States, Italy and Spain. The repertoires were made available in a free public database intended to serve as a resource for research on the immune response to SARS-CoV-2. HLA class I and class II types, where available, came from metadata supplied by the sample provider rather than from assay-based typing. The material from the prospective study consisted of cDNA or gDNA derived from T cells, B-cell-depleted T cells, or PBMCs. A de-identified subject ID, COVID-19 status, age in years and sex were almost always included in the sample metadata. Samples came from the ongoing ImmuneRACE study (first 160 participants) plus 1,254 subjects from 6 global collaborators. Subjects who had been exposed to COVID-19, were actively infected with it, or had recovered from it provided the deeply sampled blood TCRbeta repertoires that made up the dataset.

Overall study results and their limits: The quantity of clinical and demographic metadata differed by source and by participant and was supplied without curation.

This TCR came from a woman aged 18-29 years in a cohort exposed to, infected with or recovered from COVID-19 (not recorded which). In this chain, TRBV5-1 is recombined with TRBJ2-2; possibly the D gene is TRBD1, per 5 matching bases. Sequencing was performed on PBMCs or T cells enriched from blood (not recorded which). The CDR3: CASSLVTANTGELFF. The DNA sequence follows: TGCGCCAGCAGCTTGGTGACAGCGAACACCGGGGAGCTGTTTTTT.